These 3 T cell receptor beta chains were sequenced from one sample in a study of OX40 agonist ivuxolimab in advanced cancers. Sequencing used immunoSEQ multiplex PCR; TCRdb keeps in-frame clones, though not all of them. The table has tens of thousands of clones, 89% seen once; the top ten hold around 0.19%. Sequences were derived from CD4+ or CD8+ T cells sorted from blood, sampled in a trial of the OX40 agonist ivuxolimab. The receptors shown here come from an adult with an advanced solid tumor such as melanoma, head and neck, liver or kidney cancer.

This clone showed up just once. The rearrangement links TRBV6-1 to TRBJ1-4; D is possibly TRBD1 (5 bases). The CDR3 spans 13 residues. V lost 7 bases and J lost 4, with 10 bases in between. CDR1 MNHNS and CDR2 SASEGT come from the germline V gene. CDR3 residues: CASNRQFNEKLFF. The CDR3 DNA reads as TGTGCCAGCAACCGACAGTTTAATGAAAAACTGTTTTTT.

The chain combines TRBV5-1 with TRBJ1-2; perhaps TRBD1 as D (6 bases). This CDR3 is 13 amino acids long. Trimming cost V 4 bases and J 5 bases, with 12 bases left between them. Germline CDR1 and CDR2: SGHRS and YFSETQ. The CDR3, as DNA: TGCGCCAGCAGCCTGACAGGCGATTATGGCTACACCTTC. It is translated as CASSLTGDYGYTF.

This clone was recorded only once. CDR3 DNA: TGTGCCAGCAGGTCTACTAGCGGGCCCTCCACCGGGGAGCTGTTTTTT. Protein sequence: CASRSTSGPSTGELFF. The V and J genes are TRBV21-1 and TRBJ2-2; the table's D gene call, TRBD2, was not cross checked with the DNA. TRBV21-1 is a pseudogene locus. The CDR3 loop spans 16 amino acids.